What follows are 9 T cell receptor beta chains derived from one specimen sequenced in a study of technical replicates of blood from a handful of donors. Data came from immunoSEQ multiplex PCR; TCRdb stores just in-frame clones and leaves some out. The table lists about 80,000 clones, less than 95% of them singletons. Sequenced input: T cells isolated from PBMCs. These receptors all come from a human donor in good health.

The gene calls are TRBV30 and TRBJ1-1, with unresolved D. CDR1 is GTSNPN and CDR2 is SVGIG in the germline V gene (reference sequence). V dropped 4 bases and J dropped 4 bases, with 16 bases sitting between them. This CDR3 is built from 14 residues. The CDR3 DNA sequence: TGTGCCTGGATGAATGGTTTAGGCGGCACTGAAGCTTTCTTT. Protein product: CAWMNGLGGTEAFF.

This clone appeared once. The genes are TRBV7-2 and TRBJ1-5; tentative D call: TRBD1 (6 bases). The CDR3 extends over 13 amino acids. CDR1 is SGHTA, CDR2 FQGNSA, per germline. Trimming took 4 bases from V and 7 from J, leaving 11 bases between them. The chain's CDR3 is CASSSRTAQPQHF. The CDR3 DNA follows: TGTGCCAGCAGCTCCCGGACAGCCCAGCCCCAGCATTTT.

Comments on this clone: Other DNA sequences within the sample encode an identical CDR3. The DNA of the CDR3 is TGTGCCAGTAGTATCCCGGGACTCTCCTACGAGCAGTACTTC. This encodes CASSIPGLSYEQYF. This chain joins TRBV19 and TRBJ2-7, with a possible D match to TRBD2 (6 bases). CDR3 length equals 14 residues. V lost 3 bases, J lost 0 bases, and 9 bases lay in between. Germline loops: CDR1 LNHDA, CDR2 SQIVND (reference sequence).

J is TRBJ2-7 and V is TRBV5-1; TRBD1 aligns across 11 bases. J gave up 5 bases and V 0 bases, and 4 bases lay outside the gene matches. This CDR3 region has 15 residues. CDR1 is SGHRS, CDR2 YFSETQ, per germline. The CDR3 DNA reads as TGCGCCAGCAGCTTGGGGACAGGGGGCCATAACGAGCAGTACTTC. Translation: CASSLGTGGHNEQYF.

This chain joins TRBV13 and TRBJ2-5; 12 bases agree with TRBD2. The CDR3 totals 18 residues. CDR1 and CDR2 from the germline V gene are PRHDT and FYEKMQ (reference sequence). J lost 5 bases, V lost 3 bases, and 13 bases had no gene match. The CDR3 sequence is CASSFRLAGVTRGETQYF. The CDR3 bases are TGTGCCAGCAGCTTCCGACTAGCGGGGGTTACAAGAGGGGAGACCCAGTACTTC.

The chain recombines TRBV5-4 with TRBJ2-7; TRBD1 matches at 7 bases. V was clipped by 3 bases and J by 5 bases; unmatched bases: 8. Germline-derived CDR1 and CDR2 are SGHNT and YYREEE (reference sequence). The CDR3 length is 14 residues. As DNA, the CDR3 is TGTGCCAGCAGCTACGGAGACAGGGACCACGAGCAGTACTTC. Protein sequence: CASSYGDRDHEQYF.

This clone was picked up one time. The CDR3 protein is CASHSGTSGYNEQFF. The CDR3 nucleotides are TGTGCCAGTCACAGCGGGACTAGCGGTTACAATGAGCAGTTCTTC. The V call is TRBV6-5, the J call TRBJ2-1, with TRBD2 matching 11 bases. V lost 9 bases, J lost 4 bases, and 8 bases stayed unmatched. Germline V lookup: CDR1 MNHEY, CDR2 SVGAGI. The CDR3 spans 15 residues.

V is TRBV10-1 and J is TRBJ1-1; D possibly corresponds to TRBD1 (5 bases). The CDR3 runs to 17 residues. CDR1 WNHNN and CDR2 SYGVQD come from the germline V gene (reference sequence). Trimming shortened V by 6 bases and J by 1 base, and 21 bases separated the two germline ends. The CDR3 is CASSKWDLTHQNTEAFF. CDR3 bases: TGCGCCAGCAGCAAATGGGACTTAACTCACCAGAACACTGAAGCTTTCTTT.

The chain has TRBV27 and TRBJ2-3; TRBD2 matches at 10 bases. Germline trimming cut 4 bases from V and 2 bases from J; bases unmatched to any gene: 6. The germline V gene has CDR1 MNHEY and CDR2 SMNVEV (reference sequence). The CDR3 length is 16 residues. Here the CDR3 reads CASSSGTSAYTDTQYF. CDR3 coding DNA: TGTGCCAGCAGTTCCGGGACTAGCGCATACACAGATACGCAGTATTTT.